This T cell receptor (beta chain) stems from a study of blood T cell repertoires in COVID-19. The method was immunoSEQ multiplex PCR; TCRdb's version includes in-frame clones alone and lacks a portion of them. The sample has about 150,000 clones, 85% to 90% seen once; the top ten hold 13%. There are a few counts of this clone. Trimming took 5 bases from V and 0 from J, leaving 17 bases between them. The CDR3 is 16 residues long. The germline CDR1 and CDR2 sequences are SGHTA and FQGNSA. This TCR came from a young man with COVID-19, enrolled during active disease. Sequenced: peripheral blood. J is TRBJ2-7 and V is TRBV7-2; possible D gene TRBD1, 5 bases. The CDR3 loop is CASSGTGRASSYEQYF. CDR3 bases: TGTGCCAGCAGCGGTACAGGCAGGGCAAGCTCCTACGAGCAGTACTTC.